This TCR beta chain was recovered during a study of cytomegalovirus exposure and HLA in healthy donors. Turning to the study itself: Roughly 170 million T cells yielded fewer than 120 million unique TCR beta sequences in earlier analysis.

In the case of this clone: The antigen remains unidentified.

The PCR made use of 60 Vbeta and 13 Jbeta primers. Data came from immunoSEQ multiplex PCR; TCRdb stores just in-frame clones and leaves some out. The table records roughly 160,000 clones, approximately 84% of them present only once. Notes on the study in general: Reports indicate that TCR beta sequences accurately predicted the HLA-A and HLA-B alleles of most subjects.

CDR1 and CDR2 from the germline V gene are SGHRS and YFSETQ. Trimming shortened V by 4 bases and J by 6 bases, and 22 bases separated the two germline ends. The CDR3 covers 16 residues. Sequencing used PBMCs. The receptor comes from a woman between 45 and 65 years old in good health and CMV-seropositive. J is TRBJ1-2 and V is TRBV5-1; no clear D gene. The CDR3 DNA sequence: TGCGCCAGCAGCCTCATGACGGCCCCAGGTGGCGATGGCTACACCTTC. This encodes CASSLMTAPGGDGYTF.